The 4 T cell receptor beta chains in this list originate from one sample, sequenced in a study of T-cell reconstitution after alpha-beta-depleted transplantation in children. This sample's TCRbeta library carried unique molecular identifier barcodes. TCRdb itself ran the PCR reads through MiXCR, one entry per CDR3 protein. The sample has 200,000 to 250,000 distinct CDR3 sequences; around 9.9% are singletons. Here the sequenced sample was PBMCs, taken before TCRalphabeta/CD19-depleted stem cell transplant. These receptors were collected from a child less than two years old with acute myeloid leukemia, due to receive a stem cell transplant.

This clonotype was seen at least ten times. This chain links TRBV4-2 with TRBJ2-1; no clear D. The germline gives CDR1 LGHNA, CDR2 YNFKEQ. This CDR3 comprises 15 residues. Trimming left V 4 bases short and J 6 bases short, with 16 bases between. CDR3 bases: TGTGCCAGCAGCCTTACGGGCCTAGTTGTCAATGAGCAGTTCTTC. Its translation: CASSLTGLVVNEQFF.

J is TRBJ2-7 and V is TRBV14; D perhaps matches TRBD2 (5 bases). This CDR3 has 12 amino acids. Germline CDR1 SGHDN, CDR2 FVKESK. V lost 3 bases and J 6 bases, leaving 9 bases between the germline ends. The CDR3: CASSHSSTEQYF. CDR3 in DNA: TGTGCCAGCAGCCATTCTAGCACCGAGCAGTACTTC.

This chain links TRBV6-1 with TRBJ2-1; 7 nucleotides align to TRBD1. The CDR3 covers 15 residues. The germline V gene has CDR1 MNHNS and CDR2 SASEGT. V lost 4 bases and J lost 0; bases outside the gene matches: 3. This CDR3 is CASSGGQSSYNEQFF. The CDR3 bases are TGTGCCAGCAGTGGGGGACAGAGCTCCTACAATGAGCAGTTCTTC.

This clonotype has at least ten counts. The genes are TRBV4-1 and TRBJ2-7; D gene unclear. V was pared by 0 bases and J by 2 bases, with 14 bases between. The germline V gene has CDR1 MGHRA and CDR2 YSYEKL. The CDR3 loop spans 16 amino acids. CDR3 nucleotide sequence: TGCGCCAGCAGCCAAGAACCACACTCTTCCACCTACGAGCAGTACTTC. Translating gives CASSQEPHSSTYEQYF.